The next 26 T cell receptor beta chains were all read from a single sample in a study of blood T cell repertoires in COVID-19. The method was immunoSEQ multiplex PCR; TCRdb's version includes in-frame clones alone and lacks a portion of them. The data contain under 200,000 clones, just over 90% of them singletons. Sequenced: peripheral blood. Every receptor here comes from a man between 18 and 29 years old with acute or convalescent COVID-19.

The chain recombines TRBV12-3 or TRBV12-4 with TRBJ1-3, with a weak D call TRBD1 (6 bases). The V and J ends lost 5 bases and 4 bases respectively, with 9 bases between them. The CDR3 runs to 13 residues. CDR3 DNA sequence: TGTGCCAGCAGTGGACAGATAGGAAACACCATATATTTT. This sequence encodes CASSGQIGNTIYF.

The chain links TRBV5-6 to TRBJ1-3; 7 nucleotides line up with TRBD1. With V trimmed by 2 bases and J by 3 bases, 2 bases remained unmatched. The CDR3 contains 14 residues. CDR1 is SGHDT and CDR2 is YYEEEE in the germline V gene. The CDR3 here is CASSFGQVGNTIYF. The CDR3 DNA reads as TGTGCCAGCAGCTTCGGACAGGTTGGAAACACCATATATTTT.

This chain links TRBV11-2 with TRBJ1-1; possible D gene TRBD1, 5 bases. This CDR3 comprises 14 residues. Germline V lookup: CDR1 SGHAT, CDR2 FQNNGV. Between the trimmed V and J ends, which lost 5 bases and 3 bases, there was a span of 13 bases. The CDR3 sequence: CASSPRSGYTEAFF. The CDR3 DNA follows: TGTGCCAGCAGCCCTCGTTCAGGGTACACTGAAGCTTTCTTT.

The chain recombines TRBV27 with TRBJ2-1, with D tentatively TRBD2 (5 bases). In germline, CDR1 is MNHEY, CDR2 SMNVEV (reference sequence). The CDR3 consists of 15 residues. V was pared by 5 bases and J by 0 bases, with 11 bases between. The CDR3 is CASSLQGSSYNEQFF. The CDR3 nucleotides are TGTGCCAGCAGTCTTCAAGGGAGCTCCTACAATGAGCAGTTCTTC.

The chain employs TRBV18 and TRBJ1-3; a possible D gene is TRBD1 (6 bases). CDR3 length: 15 residues. CDR1 is KGHSH, CDR2 LQKENI, per germline. Trimming shortened V by 5 bases and J by 0 bases, and 11 bases separated the two germline ends. The CDR3 DNA is TGTGCCAGCTCAACAGGACAGAGCTCTGGAAACACCATATATTTT. Protein product: CASSTGQSSGNTIYF.

V is TRBV19 and J is TRBJ2-6; D gene ambiguous. The CDR3 consists of 14 residues. The V end lost 5 bases, the J end lost 0 bases, and 5 bases lay between the germline ends. Germline V gives CDR1 LNHDA, CDR2 SQIVND (reference sequence). The DNA for the CDR3 is TGTGCCAGTAGTCAGTTCTCTGGGGCCAACGTCCTGACTTTC. Translated, it gives CASSQFSGANVLTF.

This sequence joins TRBV19 and TRBJ1-5, with D perhaps matching TRBD1 (6 bases). This CDR3 contains 15 residues. Germline lookup yields CDR1 LNHDA and CDR2 SQIVND (reference sequence). V dropped 9 bases and J dropped 6 bases, with 21 bases sitting between them. The CDR3: CASRRGGNIGQPQHF. The CDR3 DNA is TGTGCCAGCCGGAGGGGGGGGAATATTGGTCAGCCCCAGCATTTT.

This chain joins TRBV5-1 and TRBJ2-6, with 8 bases that match TRBD1. The CDR3 runs 12 residues. J gave up 11 bases and V 2 bases, and 0 bases lay outside the gene matches. CDR1 SGHRS and CDR2 YFSETQ come from the germline V gene. The CDR3 sequence: CASSLQGDVLTF. CDR3 in DNA: TGCGCCAGCAGCTTACAGGGGGACGTCCTGACTTTC.

The chain has TRBV27 and TRBJ1-5, with TRBD1 matching 7 bases. CDR1 and CDR2 from the germline V gene are MNHEY and SMNVEV (reference sequence). With V trimmed by 1 base and J by 3 bases, 9 bases remained unmatched. This CDR3 comprises 17 residues. The chain's CDR3 is CASSLFGTASYNQPQHF. CDR3 DNA sequence: TGTGCCAGCAGTTTATTCGGGACAGCGAGTTACAATCAGCCCCAGCATTTT.

V usage is TRBV25-1 and J usage is TRBJ1-6, with D maybe TRBD1 (5 bases). The CDR3 contains 13 residues. Trimming cost V 6 bases and J 9 bases, with 12 bases left between them. CDR1 MGHDK and CDR2 SYGVNS come from the germline V gene. Here the CDR3 DNA reads TGTGCCAGCAGGGGGGGACCCACTTCACCCCTCCACTTT. It yields the protein CASRGGPTSPLHF.

The genes are TRBV30 and TRBJ1-6; D is uncertain. V gave up 7 bases and J gave up 0 bases, with 10 bases separating them. The germline gives CDR1 GTSNPN, CDR2 SVGIG (reference sequence). This CDR3 comprises 14 residues. The CDR3 DNA is TGTGCCTCGCAAAGGAGCTCCTATAATTCACCCCTCCACTTT. It yields the protein CASQRSSYNSPLHF.

The chain's CDR3 is CASIRTPDFGTAPAGWSQETQYF. DNA for the CDR3: TGTGCCAGTATTCGGACCCCTGACTTCGGGACAGCCCCTGCCGGATGGTCTCAAGAGACCCAGTACTTC. J is TRBJ2-5 and V is TRBV19, with 7 bases matching TRBD1. The germline gives CDR1 LNHDA, CDR2 SQIVND (reference sequence). This CDR3 region has 23 residues. The V gene end was trimmed by 7 bases and the J gene end by 2 bases; junction bases not matched to a gene: 34.

This clone was seen once. The CDR3 loop is CASSAEGRAREQYF. The CDR3 DNA follows: TGTGCCAGCAGCGCCGAGGGGAGGGCACGGGAGCAGTACTTC. The V gene is TRBV9, the J gene TRBJ2-7; 7 bases are a match to TRBD2. Germline trimming cut 3 bases from V and 7 bases from J; bases unmatched to any gene: 10. The CDR3 length is 14 residues. Germline assignment: CDR1 SGDLS and CDR2 YYNGEE.

This clone was seen a single time. The V gene is TRBV30, the J gene TRBJ1-5, with 8 nucleotides matching TRBD1. Trimming at V came to 2 bases and at J to 3 bases, leaving 6 bases not matched to a gene. This CDR3 is built from 15 residues. In germline, CDR1 is GTSNPN, CDR2 SVGIG (reference sequence). CDR3 loop: CAWSQGAGNNQPQHF. The CDR3 DNA reads as TGTGCCTGGAGTCAGGGGGCAGGAAACAATCAGCCCCAGCATTTT.

This rearrangement joins TRBV28 to TRBJ1-4, with 8 bases aligning to TRBD1. Germline CDR1 reads MDHEN; CDR2 reads SYDVKM. The CDR3 is made up of 17 amino acids. V shed 6 bases, J shed 6 bases, and the junction held 15 bases outside the gene matches. CDR3 sequence reads: CASSAIKQGARDEKLFF. DNA for the CDR3: TGTGCCAGCAGCGCGATCAAGCAGGGGGCGAGGGATGAAAAACTGTTTTTT.

V and J are TRBV11-2 and TRBJ1-3; TRBD1 matches at 7 bases. The CDR3 totals 15 residues. The V gene end was trimmed by 1 base and the J gene end by 4 bases; junction bases not matched to a gene: 4. In germline, CDR1 is SGHAT, CDR2 FQNNGV. CDR3: CASSLVTGKGNTIYF. CDR3 nucleotide sequence: TGTGCCAGCAGCTTAGTGACAGGGAAAGGAAACACCATATATTTT.

On this clone itself: This sample includes further DNA sequences coding for the same CDR3. This chain uses TRBV19 with TRBJ1-2; 8 nucleotides agree with TRBD1. The germline V gene encodes CDR1 LNHDA and CDR2 SQIVND (reference sequence). V shed 3 bases and J 3 bases; nucleotides not matched to a gene: 3. This CDR3 spans 14 amino acids. DNA for the CDR3: TGTGCCAGTAGTATTGGGGGACAGGACTATGGCTACACCTTC. Translated, it gives CASSIGGQDYGYTF.

This chain uses TRBV5-4 with TRBJ1-2; tentatively, D is TRBD1 (6 bases). Germline assignment: CDR1 SGHNT and CDR2 YYREEE (reference sequence). V shed 3 bases and J shed 8 bases, with 11 bases lying between them. The CDR3 sequence is 12 residues long. CDR3 amino acids: CASSSPDSGYTF. The DNA of the CDR3 is TGTGCCAGCAGCTCGCCGGACAGCGGCTACACCTTC.

CDR3 coding DNA: TGTGCCAGCAGCTTGGCAAGGGGGGGCTCGAACACCGGGGAGCTGTTTTTT. Residues: CASSLARGGSNTGELFF. V is TRBV5-4 and J is TRBJ2-2, with D perhaps TRBD2 (7 bases). The V and J ends lost 0 bases and 0 bases respectively, with 12 bases between them. The CDR3 sequence is 17 residues long. Per the germline V gene, CDR1 is SGHNT and CDR2 is YYREEE (reference sequence).

V is TRBV12-3 or TRBV12-4 and J is TRBJ1-1; D is perhaps TRBD1 (5 bases). V gave up 6 bases and J gave up 4 bases, with 12 bases separating them. The CDR3 contains 13 residues. CDR3 amino acids: CASSGGGGTEAFF. DNA of the CDR3: TGTGCCAGCAGCGGTGGGGGGGGCACTGAAGCTTTCTTT.

This chain uses TRBV19 with TRBJ1-6; TRBD1 might be the D (5 bases). The CDR3 is 16 residues long. CDR1 and CDR2 from the germline V gene are LNHDA and SQIVND (reference sequence). V lost 6 bases, J lost 0 bases, and 12 bases lay in between. The CDR3 reads CASSAGLSSYNSPLHF. The CDR3 coding sequence is TGTGCCAGTAGCGCGGGGCTGAGCTCCTATAATTCACCCCTCCACTTT.

V gene TRBV9 combines with J gene TRBJ2-7; tentatively, D is TRBD2 (5 bases). Trimming took 4 bases from V and 2 from J, leaving 13 bases between them. Looked up from germline, CDR1 is SGDLS and CDR2 is YYNGEE. The CDR3 loop spans 14 amino acids. Written as DNA, the CDR3 is TGTGCCAGCAGCCCCCGCTCGGGGACCTACGAGCAGTACTTC. Translating gives CASSPRSGTYEQYF.

The chain is built from TRBV14 and TRBJ1-5; D gene unclear. Trimming stripped 6 bases from V and 6 bases from J, with 18 bases between. Germline-derived CDR1 and CDR2 are SGHDN and FVKESK. The CDR3 contains 15 residues. In nucleotides, the CDR3 is TGTGCCAGCAGTGCCGGGCCCGGGAATACTCAGCCCCAGCATTTT. Translation gives CASSAGPGNTQPQHF.

This rearrangement joins TRBV3-1 (or the pseudogene TRBV3-2) to TRBJ2-3; 8 bases are shared with TRBD1. This CDR3 spans 14 amino acids. V dropped 3 bases and J dropped 1; count of bases not matched to a gene: 0. Germline CDR1 and CDR2: LGHDT and YNNKEL (reference sequence). This CDR3 is CASSQTGGTDTQYF. The DNA for the CDR3 is TGTGCCAGCAGCCAGACAGGGGGCACAGATACGCAGTATTTT.

J is TRBJ2-3 and V is TRBV13; 13 bases fit TRBD2. The CDR3 runs to 15 residues. CDR1 PRHDT and CDR2 FYEKMQ come from the germline V gene (reference sequence). The trim removed 7 bases at V and 7 bases at J, leaving 8 bases unmatched. CDR3 loop: CASKTGLAGDYTQYF. The CDR3 nucleotides are TGTGCCAGCAAAACAGGACTAGCGGGAGATTATACGCAGTATTTT.

The chain uses TRBV19 and TRBJ1-3; a weak D match, TRBD1 (5 bases). V was clipped by 4 bases and J by 4 bases, with 14 bases between them. Looked up from germline, CDR1 is LNHDA and CDR2 is SQIVND (reference sequence). The CDR3 covers 15 residues. CDR3 in amino acids: CASSTQESAGNTIYF. The CDR3 DNA is TGTGCCAGTAGTACACAGGAATCGGCCGGAAACACCATATATTTT.